This T cell receptor (beta chain) derives from a study of T cells in Graves' hyperthyroidism and ophthalmopathy. This clonotype was observed a handful of times. Amplification yielded TCR beta CDR3 regions, with RNA transcripts as the source. HTBI primers were employed in a first-round RT-PCR of the TCR CDR3. A single record per CDR3 protein comes from TCRdb applying MiXCR to the multiplex PCR reads. The sample has about 600,000 distinct CDR3 sequences; more than 15% are singletons. The source is a woman aged 40 to 50 with Graves' ophthalmopathy. Sequencing was done on a sample of blood.

The CDR3 DNA reads as TGCGCCAGCAGCCTAAGCGGGATAACCTACAATGAGCAGTTCTTC. Translating gives CASSLSGITYNEQFF. The chain carries TRBV4-1 and TRBJ2-1; 7 nucleotides match TRBD2. This CDR3 comprises 15 residues. The J segment lost 2 bases and the V segment lost 4 bases, leaving 5 bases of the junction unmatched. Germline assignment: CDR1 MGHRA and CDR2 YSYEKL.